Presented here are 3 T cell receptor beta chains from one specimen sequenced in a study of T cell responses to AZD1222 COVID-19 vaccine. Data came from immunoSEQ multiplex PCR; TCRdb stores just in-frame clones and leaves some out. The sample records 110,000 or so clones, about 86% being singletons. Sample: peripheral blood, taken 28 days after the second AZD1222 dose. All receptors derive from an adult who received the AZD1222 COVID-19 vaccine.

The chain carries TRBV7-2 and TRBJ2-3, with TRBD2 identical over 11 bases. V shed 1 base, J shed 6 bases, and the junction held 3 bases outside the gene matches. The CDR3 covers 15 residues. Per germline, CDR1 SGHTA and CDR2 FQGNSA. CDR3 nucleotide sequence: TGTGCCAGCAGCTTAGGACCTAGCGGGAGGGATACGCAGTATTTT. This gives the protein CASSLGPSGRDTQYF.

V and J are TRBV3-1 (or the pseudogene TRBV3-2) and TRBJ1-2, with D maybe TRBD1 (5 bases). The CDR3 sequence is 16 residues long. Trimming removed 2 bases from V and 0 bases from J, with 13 bases in between. The germline gives CDR1 LGHDT, CDR2 YNNKEL (reference sequence). The CDR3 loop reads CASSQTPLTANYGYTF. Written as DNA, the CDR3 is TGTGCCAGCAGCCAAACGCCTTTGACAGCTAACTATGGCTACACCTTC.

The rearrangement uses TRBV20-1 and TRBJ2-3; D remains ambiguous. Per the germline V gene, CDR1 is DFQATT and CDR2 is SNEGSKA (reference sequence). The CDR3 has 12 residues. The V end lost 3 bases, the J end lost 2 bases, and 6 bases lay between the germline ends. The DNA of the CDR3 is TGCAGTGCTAGTCTAAACACAGATACGCAGTATTTT. It yields the protein CSASLNTDTQYF.